This is a list of T cell receptor beta chains from one sample in a study of blood T cell dynamics during melanoma immunotherapy. Repertoires were generated with immunoSEQ multiplex PCR, while TCRdb's copy carries only in-frame clones and drops some. The data contain about 3,600 clones, approximately 96% of them singletons. Sequencing was performed on effector memory CD8+ T cells from blood, taken from a patient treated with checkpoint blockade. The receptors come from a human donor with melanoma. The conserved cysteine and the conserved F or W are not part of the CDR3 here.

CDR3 protein | J gene | V gene
ASSYPGGANEQF | TRBJ2-1 | TRBV6-5
ASSLELAGALSTDTQY | TRBJ2-3 | TRBV5-1
ASSFPRSGGTNTGELF | TRBJ2-2 | TRBV28
ASSQVDGTGEGYT | TRBJ1-2 | TRBV4-1
ASSHGSGANTGELF | TRBJ2-2 | TRBV4-1
ASSLRGHAEAF | TRBJ1-1 | TRBV6-6
ASSLSLGRNTEAF | TRBJ1-1 | TRBV5-5
ASSAENTGELF | TRBJ2-2 | TRBV9
ASSFGPGELF | TRBJ2-2 | TRBV11-3
AWSLEGGYEQY | - | TRBV30
AISERLNTEAF | TRBJ1-1 | TRBV10-3
ASSYTEGRELDTQY | TRBJ2-3 | TRBV6-5
ASSLVVNEQF | TRBJ2-1 | TRBV7-2
ASSVGRGLTDTQY | TRBJ2-3 | TRBV19
ASSPGTGNNEQF | TRBJ2-1 | TRBV27
ASSNSGADYTSTDTQY | TRBJ2-3 | TRBV9
AILQGGAKMDYGYT | TRBJ1-2 | TRBV10-3
ASSPRGLLAGVPDEQY | - | TRBV2
ASSLGTSGEQF | TRBJ2-1 | TRBV11-3
ATSTGREQF | TRBJ2-1 | TRBV15
SVPARGPSGSPEAF | TRBJ1-1 | TRBV29-1
ASSIQGDVYNEQF | TRBJ2-1 | TRBV27
ASSSSAGGPREQY | TRBJ2-7 | TRBV11-2
ASSQPVQGGTYTEAF | TRBJ1-1 | TRBV4-2
ASSLNQRIQGRGGYT | TRBJ1-2 | TRBV7-2
ASSSSGDDTDTQY | TRBJ2-3 | TRBV7-6
ASSFLAGGLNEQF | TRBJ2-1 | TRBV28
ASSQGQGVDEQF | TRBJ2-1 | TRBV4-1
ASTGGSYEQY | TRBJ2-7 | TRBV5-1
ASRVSVSGANVLT | TRBJ2-6 | TRBV19
ASSSPSYEQY | TRBJ2-7 | TRBV27
ASSMPGEPFNYGYT | TRBJ1-2 | TRBV19
ASSETSWGKGSPLH | TRBJ1-6 | TRBV6-1
ATSPWRGNPWNTEAF | TRBJ1-1 | TRBV15
ASSFTGNTGELF | TRBJ2-2 | TRBV28
ASSAGGPEQY | TRBJ2-7 | TRBV5-4
ASSSTTSYEQY | TRBJ2-7 | TRBV7-9
ASSPGGTGYDTQY | TRBJ2-3 | TRBV5-6
ASQGTDTQY | TRBJ2-3 | TRBV5-1
ASSQDPSPGGLGNTGELF | TRBJ2-2 | TRBV4-2
ASSLEGQVHYEQY | TRBJ2-7 | TRBV7-9
ASSPGWGAQETQY | TRBJ2-5 | TRBV6-5
ASSYFSSGTGELF | TRBJ2-2 | TRBV6-5
ASSLERSSYEQY | TRBJ2-7 | TRBV27
SAEQGVETQY | TRBJ2-5 | TRBV29-1
AWEEGSSNTGELF | TRBJ2-2 | TRBV30
ASSAGTDGYT | TRBJ1-2 | TRBV7-9
ASLPAGPVGEQF | TRBJ2-1 | TRBV5-4
ASSLGTSSYEQY | TRBJ2-7 | TRBV13
ASSLSRRGMWGEQF | TRBJ2-1 | TRBV27
ASSTSASYEQY | TRBJ2-7 | TRBV19
ASSRDSYEQY | TRBJ2-7 | TRBV6-1
ASSVYSGGANEQF | TRBJ2-1 | TRBV9
ASSEYGGDRVSYT | TRBJ1-2 | TRBV25-1
ASSPGAGGTNTEAF | TRBJ1-1 | TRBV5-5
ASSLGLRGVVETQY | TRBJ2-5 | TRBV7-2
ASSPMDRGPQYGYT | TRBJ1-2 | TRBV18